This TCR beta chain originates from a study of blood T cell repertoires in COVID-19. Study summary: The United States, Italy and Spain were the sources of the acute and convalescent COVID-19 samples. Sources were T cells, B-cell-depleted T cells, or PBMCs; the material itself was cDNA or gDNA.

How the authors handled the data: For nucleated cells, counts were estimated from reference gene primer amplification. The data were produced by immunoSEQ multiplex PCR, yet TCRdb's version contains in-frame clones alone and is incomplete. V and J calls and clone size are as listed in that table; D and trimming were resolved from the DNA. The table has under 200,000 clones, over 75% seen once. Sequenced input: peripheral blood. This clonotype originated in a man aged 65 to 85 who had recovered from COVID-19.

For the CDR3, the DNA is TGTGCCAGCAATAACAGGGGGACGGAGACCCAGTACTTC. It translates to CASNNRGTETQYF. The V and J genes are TRBV2 and TRBJ2-5; 8 bases align to TRBD1. Germline CDR1 is SNHLY and CDR2 is FYNNEI. The CDR3 totals 13 residues. Trimming cost V 7 bases and J 5 bases; bases outside gene matches: 6.